The next 2 T cell receptor beta chains were all read from a single sample in a study of shared clonotypes between healthy human individuals. Generated by immunoSEQ multiplex PCR, the TCRdb table keeps only in-frame clones and is missing some. The sample lists about 380,000 clones; roughly 96% were seen once. The sample consisted of memory CD8+ T cells sorted from blood. Subset described: CD45RO+ cells pooled with CCR7-negative TemRA cells. The receptors here all came from a man aged 25 to 40 in good health.

This clone was seen just once. The rearrangement joins TRBV9 to TRBJ1-3, with 8 positions matching TRBD1. The V and J ends lost 4 bases and 0 bases, in that order; junction bases with no gene match: 9. The CDR3 spans 17 residues. The V gene's germline CDR1 is SGDLS and CDR2 YYNGEE. The CDR3, as DNA: TGTGCCAGCAGCCCACAGGGGGTTCCTAGCTCTGGAAACACCATATATTTT. This gives the protein CASSPQGVPSSGNTIYF.

The chain recombines TRBV7-2 with TRBJ1-3, with D unresolved. V dropped 3 bases and J dropped 0 bases, with 9 bases sitting between them. Germline V CDR1 and CDR2: SGHTA, FQGNSA. The CDR3 is 15 amino acids. CDR3: CASSLLAFSGNTIYF. CDR3 bases: TGTGCCAGCAGCTTGCTAGCGTTCTCTGGAAACACCATATATTTT. Supplemented by reference TRBV7-2 and TRBJ1-3, the full variable domain reads GAGVSQSPSNKVTEKGKDVELRCDPISGHTALYWYRQSLGQGLEFLIYFQGNSAPDKSGLPSDRFSAERTGGSVSTLTIQRTQQEDSAVYLCASSLLAFSGNTIYFGEGSWLTVV.